The present entry profiles one T cell receptor beta chain with its context. Its antigen remains unknown. The data were obtained in a study of cytomegalovirus exposure and HLA in healthy donors. There are 17 residues in the CDR3. Between the trimmed V and J ends, which lost 3 bases and 2 bases, there was a span of 14 bases. Germline V CDR1 and CDR2: SGHTA, FQGNSA. 13 Jbeta primers and 60 Vbeta primers were used for the PCR. Assay: immunoSEQ multiplex PCR; the TCRdb copy retains only in-frame clones and omits some. The sample lists under 150,000 clones, about 79% occurring once. Points from the study as a whole: Accurate predictions that matched the HLA-A and HLA-B alleles of most subjects were reportedly made from TCR beta sequences. The study labeled approximately 150 TCR beta chains cytomegalovirus-associated. By HLA locus, TCR association rates varied in a later analysis, with DRB1 showing the most and HLA-C the fewest. Association of fewer than 20,000 TCR beta sequences with HLA alleles was found at 0.05 false discovery rate in a later analysis.

The source material was PBMCs. The rearrangement joins TRBV7-2 to TRBJ2-6; D perhaps matches TRBD1 (6 bases). The sequence was obtained from a male donor in good health and CMV-seronegative. CDR3 in DNA: TGTGCCAGCAGCTTGGGCAGGGGTATAGCTGGGGCCAACGTCCTGACTTTC. It is translated as CASSLGRGIAGANVLTF.